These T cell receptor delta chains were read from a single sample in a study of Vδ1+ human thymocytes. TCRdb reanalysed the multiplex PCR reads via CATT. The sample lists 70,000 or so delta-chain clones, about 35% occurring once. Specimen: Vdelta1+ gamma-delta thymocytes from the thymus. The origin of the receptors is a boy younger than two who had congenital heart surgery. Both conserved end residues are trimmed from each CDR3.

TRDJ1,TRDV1,ALVCRSLNWGIQADKLI
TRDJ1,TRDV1,ALVHRGPLITDKLI
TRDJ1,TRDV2,ACDTGGGPDKLI
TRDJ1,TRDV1,ALGDIFVIRWGNTDKLI
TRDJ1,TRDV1,ALGEDSSTTGGYSPNKLI
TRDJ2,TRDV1,ALGVPDELGDQWTAQLF
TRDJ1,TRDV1,ALGELVQLGDRVAPDKLI
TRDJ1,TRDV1,ALGESSSEWGYARKLI
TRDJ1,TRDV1,ALGGPRRGYGYTDKLI
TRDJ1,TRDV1,ALGESTTSYSGGTRADRTDKLI
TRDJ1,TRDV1,ALGNRGTGVLDKLI
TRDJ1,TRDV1,ALGELSPPDSGTHHYTDKLI
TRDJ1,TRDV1,ALGERAYEWGIHGGWTDKLI
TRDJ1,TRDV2,ACDTGFWGISSYTDKLI
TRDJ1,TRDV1,ALLWPSYLLGTGGYTDKLI
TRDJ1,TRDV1,ALGELSALPRIGGETDKLI
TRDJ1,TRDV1,ALGNPARGPKEDLI
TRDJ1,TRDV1,ALGELTFLRTTQYTDKLI
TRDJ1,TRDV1,ALGEFPVPPPTYTDKLI
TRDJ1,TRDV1,ALARRGTWGQYTDKLI
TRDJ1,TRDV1,ALGEPKGLPYYVSHWGSLFHTDKLI
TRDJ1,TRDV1,ALGNPPKYTDKLI
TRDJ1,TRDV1,ALGHFLRPVLGDTLTDKLI
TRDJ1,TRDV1,ALGKPGGYTDKLI
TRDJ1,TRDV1,ALGDLLPPGPDKLI
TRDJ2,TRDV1,ALGELFQNWGVSLTAQLF
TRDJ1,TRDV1,ALGTRGPFPIAGGIPPYTDKLI
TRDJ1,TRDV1,ALGELKWRGLGDTGSGKLI
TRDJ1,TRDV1,ALVKKAHWGYARDYKLI